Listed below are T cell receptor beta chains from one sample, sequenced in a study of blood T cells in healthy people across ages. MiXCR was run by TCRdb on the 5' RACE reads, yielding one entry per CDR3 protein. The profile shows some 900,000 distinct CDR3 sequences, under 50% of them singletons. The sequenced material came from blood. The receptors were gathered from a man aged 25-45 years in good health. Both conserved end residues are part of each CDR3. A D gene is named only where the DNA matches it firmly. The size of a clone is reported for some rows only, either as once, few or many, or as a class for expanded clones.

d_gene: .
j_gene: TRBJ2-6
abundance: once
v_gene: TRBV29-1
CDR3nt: TGCAGCGCGGACGCTGGGGCCAACGTCCTGACTTTC
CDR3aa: CSADAGANVLTF

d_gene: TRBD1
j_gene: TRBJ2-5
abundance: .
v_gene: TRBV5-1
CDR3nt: TGCGCCAGCAGCTTGGATGTTGGGACAGGGAGGTACAAGCAGTACTTC
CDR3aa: CASSLDVGTGRYKQYF

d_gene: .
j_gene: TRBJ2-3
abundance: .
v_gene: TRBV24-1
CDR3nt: TGTGCCACCGACAGTAGAGGGACAGATACGCAGTATTTT
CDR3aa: CATDSRGTDTQYF

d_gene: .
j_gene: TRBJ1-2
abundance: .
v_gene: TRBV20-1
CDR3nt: TGCAGTGCTAGCAAGGGAATAAACTATGGCTACACCTTC
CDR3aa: CSASKGINYGYTF

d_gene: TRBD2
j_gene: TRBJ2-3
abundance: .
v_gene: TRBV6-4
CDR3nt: TGTGCCAGCAGTCCACTAGCGGACGGCACAGATACGCAGTATTTT
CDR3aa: CASSPLADGTDTQYF

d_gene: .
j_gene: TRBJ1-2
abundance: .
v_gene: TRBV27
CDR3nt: TGTGCCAGCAGTAGCGGGGGAGGGTACTATGGCTACACCTTC
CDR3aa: CASSSGGGYYGYTF

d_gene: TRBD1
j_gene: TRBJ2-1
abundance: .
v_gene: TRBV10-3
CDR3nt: TGTGCCATCGCCCCGGGGACAGAGGATGAGCAGTTCTTC
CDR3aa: CAIAPGTEDEQFF

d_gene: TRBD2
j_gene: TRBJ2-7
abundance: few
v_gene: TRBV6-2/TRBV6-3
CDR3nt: TGTGCCAGCACCAGACTAGCGGGGGGCTACGAGCAGTACTTC
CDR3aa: CASTRLAGGYEQYF

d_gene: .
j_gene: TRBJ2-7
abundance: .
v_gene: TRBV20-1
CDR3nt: TGCAGTGCTAGAGCGGGAATCTCCTACGAGCAGTACTTC
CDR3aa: CSARAGISYEQYF

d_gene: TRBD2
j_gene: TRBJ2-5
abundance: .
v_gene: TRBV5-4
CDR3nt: TGTGCCAGCAGCTTGGTAGCGGGAGTCGGGGAGACCCAGTACTTC
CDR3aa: CASSLVAGVGETQYF

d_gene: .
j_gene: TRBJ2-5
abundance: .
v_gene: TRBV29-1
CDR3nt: TGCAGCGTTGAAGATTTACAGACCCAGTACTTC
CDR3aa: CSVEDLQTQYF

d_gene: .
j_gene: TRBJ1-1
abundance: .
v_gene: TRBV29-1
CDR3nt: TGCAGCGTGCGAGACATTGATTTGACTGAAGCTTTCTTT
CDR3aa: CSVRDIDLTEAFF

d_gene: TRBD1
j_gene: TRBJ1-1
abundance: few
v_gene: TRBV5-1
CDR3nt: TGCGCCAGCAGCTTTTTGGGACAGGCGGCTGCGTACGCTGAAGCTTTCTTT
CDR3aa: CASSFLGQAAAYAEAFF

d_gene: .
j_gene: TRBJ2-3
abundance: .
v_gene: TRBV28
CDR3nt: TGTGCCAGCACCCCTAGCGAGGGGGTAAGCACAGATACGCAGTATTTT
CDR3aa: CASTPSEGVSTDTQYF

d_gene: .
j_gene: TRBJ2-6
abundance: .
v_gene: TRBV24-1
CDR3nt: TGTGCCACCAGTGACCGATCCAACGTCCTGACTTTC
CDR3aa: CATSDRSNVLTF

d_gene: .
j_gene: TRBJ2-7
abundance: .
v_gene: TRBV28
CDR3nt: TGTGCCAGCAGTTTAATGGTTGGGGCCTACAGCCTATGGCAGTACTTC
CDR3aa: CASSLMVGAYSLWQYF

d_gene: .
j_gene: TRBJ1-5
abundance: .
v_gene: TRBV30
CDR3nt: TGTGCCTGGAGTATAAGGAGGGGCTATCAGCCCCAGCATTTT
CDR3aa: CAWSIRRGYQPQHF

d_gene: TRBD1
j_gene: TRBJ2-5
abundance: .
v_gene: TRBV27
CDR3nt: TGTGCCAGCAGTCCGGACAGGAGTGGTGGGCGAGAGCAGTACTTC
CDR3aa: CASSPDRSGGREQYF

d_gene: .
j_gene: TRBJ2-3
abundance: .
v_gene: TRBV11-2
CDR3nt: TGTGCCAGCAGCTTGGGGGCAGGCGTACATGGGCATTTT
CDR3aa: CASSLGAGVHGHF

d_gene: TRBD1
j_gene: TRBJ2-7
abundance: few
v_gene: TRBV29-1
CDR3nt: TGCAGCGTTGAATGGGACAGGGGGAACGAGCAGTACTTC
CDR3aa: CSVEWDRGNEQYF

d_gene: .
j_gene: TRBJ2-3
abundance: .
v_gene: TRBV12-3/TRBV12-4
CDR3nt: TGTGCCAGCAGTGGCGGGGTTGGGGGGACAGATACGCAGTATTTT
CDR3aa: CASSGGVGGTDTQYF

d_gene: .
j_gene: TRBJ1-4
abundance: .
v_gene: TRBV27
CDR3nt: TGTGCCGGCAGCCCCGGGCCGTGGGAAAAACTGTTTTTT
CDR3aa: CAGSPGPWEKLFF

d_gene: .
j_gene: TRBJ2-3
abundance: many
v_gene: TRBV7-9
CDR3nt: TGTGCCAGCAGCTTAGCAGTGGATACGCAGTATTTT
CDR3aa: CASSLAVDTQYF

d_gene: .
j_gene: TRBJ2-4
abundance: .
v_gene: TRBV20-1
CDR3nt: TGCAGTGCTACAGCACACCAGGGCTTTCAGTACTTC
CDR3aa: CSATAHQGFQYF

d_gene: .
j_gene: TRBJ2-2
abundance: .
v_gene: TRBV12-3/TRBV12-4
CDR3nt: TGTGCCAGCAGGATGCCAGGGCAGAACACCGGGGAGCTGTTTTTT
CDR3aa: CASRMPGQNTGELFF

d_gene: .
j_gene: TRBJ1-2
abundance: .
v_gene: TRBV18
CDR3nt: TGTGCCAGCTCACCACCGGGGGACACCTATGGCTACACCTTC
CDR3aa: CASSPPGDTYGYTF

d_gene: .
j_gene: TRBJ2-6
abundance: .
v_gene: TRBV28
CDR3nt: TGTGCCAGCAGTACACTCCCCGCCGGGACTTGGAGCTCTGGGGCCAACGTCCTGACTTTC
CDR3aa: CASSTLPAGTWSSGANVLTF

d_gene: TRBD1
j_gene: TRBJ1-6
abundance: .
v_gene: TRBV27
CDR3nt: TGTGCCAGCACCCTATTACCGGGACAGGGGAATTCACCCCTCCACTTT
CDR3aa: CASTLLPGQGNSPLHF

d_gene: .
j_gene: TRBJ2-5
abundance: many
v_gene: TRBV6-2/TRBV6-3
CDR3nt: TGTGCCAGCAGTTCACGACTAGGCCGAATGCAACTCCAAGAGACCCAGTACTTC
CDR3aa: CASSSRLGRMQLQETQYF

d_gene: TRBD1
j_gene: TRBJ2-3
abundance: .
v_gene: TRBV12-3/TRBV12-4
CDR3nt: TGTGCCAGCAGTCCGGGACAGGCCCCAGATACGCAGTATTTT
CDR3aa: CASSPGQAPDTQYF

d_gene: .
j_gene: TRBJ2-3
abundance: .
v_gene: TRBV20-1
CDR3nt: TGCAGTGCCCGCGGAGGGGGCGTAATCATTTCAGATACGCAGTATTTT
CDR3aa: CSARGGGVIISDTQYF

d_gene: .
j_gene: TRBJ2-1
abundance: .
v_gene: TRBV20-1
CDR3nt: TGCAGTGCTCTCACAGGGTCCGTCGGGCAGTTCTTC
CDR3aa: CSALTGSVGQFF

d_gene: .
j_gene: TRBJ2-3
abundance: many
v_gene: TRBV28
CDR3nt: TGTGCCAGCTCGAGTCAGGGGCCAGATACGCAGTATTTT
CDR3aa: CASSSQGPDTQYF

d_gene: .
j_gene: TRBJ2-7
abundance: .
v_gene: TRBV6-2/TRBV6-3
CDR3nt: TGTGCCAGCAGTTCGTATGGGGAGGACTACGAGCAGTACTTC
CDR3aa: CASSSYGEDYEQYF

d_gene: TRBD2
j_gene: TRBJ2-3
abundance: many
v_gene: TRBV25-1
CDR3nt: TGTGCCAGCAGTGACGGGGGGACAGATACGCAGTATTTT
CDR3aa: CASSDGGTDTQYF

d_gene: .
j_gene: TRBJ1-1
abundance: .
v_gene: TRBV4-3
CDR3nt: TGCGCCAGCAGCCAAGATGGACCCTCTCCTGAAGCTTTCTTT
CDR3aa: CASSQDGPSPEAFF

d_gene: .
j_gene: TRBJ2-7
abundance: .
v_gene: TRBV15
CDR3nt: TGTGCCACCAGCATATCTTCAGGGGACAACTACGAGCAGTACTTC
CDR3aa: CATSISSGDNYEQYF

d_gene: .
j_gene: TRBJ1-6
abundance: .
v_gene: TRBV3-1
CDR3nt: TGTGCCAGCAGCCAAGAGACGGACTCACCCCTCCACTTT
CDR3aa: CASSQETDSPLHF

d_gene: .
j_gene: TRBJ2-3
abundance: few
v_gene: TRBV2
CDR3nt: TGTGCCAGCGGTCGGGGATGGGATACGCAGTATTTT
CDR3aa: CASGRGWDTQYF

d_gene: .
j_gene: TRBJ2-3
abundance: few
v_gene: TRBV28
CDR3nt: TGTGCCACCAGTACAGGGTTGGGACCCACAGATACGCAGTATTTT
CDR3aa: CATSTGLGPTDTQYF

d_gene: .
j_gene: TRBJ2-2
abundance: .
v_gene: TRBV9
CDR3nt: TGTGCCAGCAGCCCACAGCCCGGGGAGCTGTTTTTT
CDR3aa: CASSPQPGELFF

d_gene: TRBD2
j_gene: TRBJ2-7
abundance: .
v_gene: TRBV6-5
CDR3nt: TGTGCCAGCAGTTCAAGGACTAGCGGGGGCTACGAGCAGTACTTC
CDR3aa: CASSSRTSGGYEQYF

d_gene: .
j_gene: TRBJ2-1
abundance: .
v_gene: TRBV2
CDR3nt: TGTGCCAGCAGTGCCCAAGGGCTGGATGAGCAGTTCTTC
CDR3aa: CASSAQGLDEQFF

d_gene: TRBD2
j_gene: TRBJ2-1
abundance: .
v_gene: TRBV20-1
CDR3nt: TGCAGTGCCACCATACTAGCGGGGGCCAACAATGAGCAGTTCTTC
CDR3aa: CSATILAGANNEQFF

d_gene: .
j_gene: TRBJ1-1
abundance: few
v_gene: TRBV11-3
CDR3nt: TGTGCCAGCAGCTGGGCTTACTTGAACACTGAAGCTTTCTTT
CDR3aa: CASSWAYLNTEAFF

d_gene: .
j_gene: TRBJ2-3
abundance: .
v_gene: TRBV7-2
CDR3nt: TGTGCCAGCAGCTTGACGAGACTCCCAAGGGGTACAGATACGCAGTATTTT
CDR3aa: CASSLTRLPRGTDTQYF

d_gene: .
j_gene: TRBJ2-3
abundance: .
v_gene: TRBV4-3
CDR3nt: TGCGCCAGCAGCCAAGAGCCTTCGGGGGCCGGAGATACGCAGTATTTT
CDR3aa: CASSQEPSGAGDTQYF

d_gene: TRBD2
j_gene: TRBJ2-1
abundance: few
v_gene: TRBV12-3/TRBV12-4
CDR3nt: TGTGCCAGCAGTTATCTCGGACTAGCGGACTACATATCCTACAATGAGCAGTTCTTC
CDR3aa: CASSYLGLADYISYNEQFF

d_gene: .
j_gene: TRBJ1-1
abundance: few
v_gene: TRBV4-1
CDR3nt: TGCGCCAGCAGCCAAGAAAAACAGTTCACTGAAGCTTTCTTT
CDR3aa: CASSQEKQFTEAFF

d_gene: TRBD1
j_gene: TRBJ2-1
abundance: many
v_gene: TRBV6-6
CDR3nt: TGTGCCAGCGGACAGGGGTACAATGAGCAGTTCTTC
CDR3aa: CASGQGYNEQFF

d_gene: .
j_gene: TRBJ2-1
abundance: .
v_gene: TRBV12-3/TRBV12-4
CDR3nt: TGTGCCAGCAGTTTCCCTACGAGAGGGGGGAATGAGCAGTTCTTC
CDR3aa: CASSFPTRGGNEQFF